This TCR beta chain was captured in a study of human T cells and chemical hapten exposure. Overall study: The sensitizing agent was 2% DPC, placed on roughly 2 cm by roughly 2 cm of upper inner arm skin. Patch tests put 0.01% DPC on the upper back, read at 6 days.

V shed 3 bases and J 5 bases; nucleotides not matched to a gene: 5. The CDR3 has 14 residues. Germline V gene sequence: CDR1 MNHNS, CDR2 SASEGT. Time point noted: patch test 2, 6 weeks after DPC sensitization. Treatment specified: therapeutic diphenylcyclopropenone sensitization with weekly scalp DPC. Alopecia patients between 18 and 70 years old and suitable for DPC were used as donors. It was unfractionated whole blood from which total RNA was extracted. TCRdb ran MiXCR on the RACE reads and lists one entry per CDR3 protein. Among more than 110,000 distinct CDR3 sequences listed, 12% were seen once. This sequence joins TRBV6-1 and TRBJ1-2; the match to TRBD1 covers 8 bases. The sequence was collected from a woman aged 45-65 years with alopecia areata. Some clones in this sample may be carry-over from other donors' samples. The sequencing used whole blood, collected in connection with sensitization to the hapten diphenylcyclopropenone (DPC). The CDR3 sequence is CASSDGQGGYGYTF. In nucleotides, the CDR3 is TGTGCCAGCAGTGACGGACAGGGAGGATATGGCTACACCTTC.